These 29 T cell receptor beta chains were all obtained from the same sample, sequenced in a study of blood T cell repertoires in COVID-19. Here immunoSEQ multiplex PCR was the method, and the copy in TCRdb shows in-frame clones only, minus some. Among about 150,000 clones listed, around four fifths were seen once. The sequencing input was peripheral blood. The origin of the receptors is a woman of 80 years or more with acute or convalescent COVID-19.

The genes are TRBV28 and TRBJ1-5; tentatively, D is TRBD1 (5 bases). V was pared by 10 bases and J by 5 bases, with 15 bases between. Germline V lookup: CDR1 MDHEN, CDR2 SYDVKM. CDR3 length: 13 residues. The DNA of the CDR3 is TGTGCCACGGGTAGGGGAAGGGATCAGCCCCAGCATTTT. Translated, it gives CATGRGRDQPQHF.

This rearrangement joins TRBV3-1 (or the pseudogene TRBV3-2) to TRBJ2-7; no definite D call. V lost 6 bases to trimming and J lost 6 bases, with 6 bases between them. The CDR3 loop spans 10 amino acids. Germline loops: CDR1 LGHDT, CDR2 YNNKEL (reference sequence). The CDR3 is CASRPSEQYF. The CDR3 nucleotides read TGTGCCAGCAGGCCGAGCGAGCAGTACTTC.

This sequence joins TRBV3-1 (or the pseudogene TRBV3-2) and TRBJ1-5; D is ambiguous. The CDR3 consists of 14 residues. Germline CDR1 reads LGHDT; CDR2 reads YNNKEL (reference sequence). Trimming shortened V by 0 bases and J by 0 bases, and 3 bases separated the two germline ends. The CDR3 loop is CASSQEYSNQPQHF. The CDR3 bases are TGTGCCAGCAGCCAAGAGTATAGCAATCAGCCCCAGCATTTT.

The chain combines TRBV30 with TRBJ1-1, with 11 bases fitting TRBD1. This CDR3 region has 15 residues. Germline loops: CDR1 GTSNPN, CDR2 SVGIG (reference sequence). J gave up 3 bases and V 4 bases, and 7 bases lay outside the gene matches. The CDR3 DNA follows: TGTGCCTGGATTAGGACAGGGGGCGCGGACACTGAAGCTTTCTTT. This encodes CAWIRTGGADTEAFF.

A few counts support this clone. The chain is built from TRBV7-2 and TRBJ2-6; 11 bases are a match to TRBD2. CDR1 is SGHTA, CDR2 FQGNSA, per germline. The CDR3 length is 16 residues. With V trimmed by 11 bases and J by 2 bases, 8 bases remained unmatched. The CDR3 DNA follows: TGTGCCTGGCCGGGACTAGCGGTGCCTGGGGCCAACGTCCTGACTTTC. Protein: CAWPGLAVPGANVLTF.

CDR3 sequence: CASSSNRVAKQYF. As DNA, the CDR3 is TGTGCCAGCAGTTCGAACCGGGTGGCCAAGCAGTACTTC. The V and J genes are TRBV6-6 and TRBJ2-7, with unresolved D. CDR3 length: 13 residues. Germline V lookup: CDR1 MNHNY, CDR2 SVGAGI (reference sequence). Deletions cut 4 bases from V and 8 bases from J, with 15 bases between.

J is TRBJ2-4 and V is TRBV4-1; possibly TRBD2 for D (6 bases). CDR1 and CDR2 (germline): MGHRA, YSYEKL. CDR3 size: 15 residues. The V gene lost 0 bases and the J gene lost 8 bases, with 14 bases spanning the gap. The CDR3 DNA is TGCGCCAGCAGCCAAGATGGGGGACTTTGGGACATTCAGTACTTC. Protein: CASSQDGGLWDIQYF.

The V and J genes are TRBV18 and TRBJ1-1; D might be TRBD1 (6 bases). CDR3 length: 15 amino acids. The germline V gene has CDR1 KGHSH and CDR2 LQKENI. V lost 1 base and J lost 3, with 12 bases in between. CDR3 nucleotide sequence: TGTGCCAGCTCACCACTGGGGGAGGGGGACACTGAAGCTTTCTTT. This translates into CASSPLGEGDTEAFF.

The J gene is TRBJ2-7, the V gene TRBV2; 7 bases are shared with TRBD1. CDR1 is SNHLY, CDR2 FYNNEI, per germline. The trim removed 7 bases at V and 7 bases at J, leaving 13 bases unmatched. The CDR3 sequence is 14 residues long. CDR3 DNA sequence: TGTGCCAGCACTTCCCAAGACAGGGCGGTGGAGCAGTACTTC. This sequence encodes CASTSQDRAVEQYF.

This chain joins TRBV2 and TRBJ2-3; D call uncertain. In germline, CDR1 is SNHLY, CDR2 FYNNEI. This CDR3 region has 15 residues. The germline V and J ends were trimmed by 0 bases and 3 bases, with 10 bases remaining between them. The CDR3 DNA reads TGTGCCAGCAGTGAAGCGCTGGGCCAAACAGATACGCAGTATTTT. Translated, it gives CASSEALGQTDTQYF.

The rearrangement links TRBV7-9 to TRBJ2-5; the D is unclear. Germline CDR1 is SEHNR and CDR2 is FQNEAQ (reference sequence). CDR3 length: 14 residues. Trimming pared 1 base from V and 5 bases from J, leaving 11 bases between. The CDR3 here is CASSLGSYGETQYF. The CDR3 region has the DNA TGTGCCAGCAGCTTAGGGAGTTACGGGGAGACCCAGTACTTC.

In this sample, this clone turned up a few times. The CDR3 bases are TGTGCCAGCAGTTCCGTAGCGGGAGCAGGTGGGACCCAGTACTTC. The encoded protein is CASSSVAGAGGTQYF. V usage is TRBV28 and J usage is TRBJ2-5; TRBD2 agrees at 9 bases. The germline V gene encodes CDR1 MDHEN and CDR2 SYDVKM. The trim removed 4 bases at V and 7 bases at J, leaving 10 bases unmatched. The CDR3 covers 15 residues.

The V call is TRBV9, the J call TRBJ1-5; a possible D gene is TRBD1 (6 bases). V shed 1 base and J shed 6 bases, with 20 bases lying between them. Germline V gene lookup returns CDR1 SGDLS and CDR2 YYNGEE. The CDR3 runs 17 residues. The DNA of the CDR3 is TGTGCCAGCAGCGTAAAGAAACAGGGAAAAGTTTGTCAGCCCCAGCATTTT. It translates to CASSVKKQGKVCQPQHF.

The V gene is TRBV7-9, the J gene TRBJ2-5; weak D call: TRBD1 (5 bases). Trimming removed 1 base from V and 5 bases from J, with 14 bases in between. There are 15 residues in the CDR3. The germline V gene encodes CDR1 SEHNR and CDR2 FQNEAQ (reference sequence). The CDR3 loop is CASSLVVGEGETQYF. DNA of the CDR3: TGTGCCAGCAGCTTAGTAGTAGGGGAAGGCGAGACCCAGTACTTC. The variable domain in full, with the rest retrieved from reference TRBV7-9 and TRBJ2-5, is DTGVSQNPRHKITKRGQNVTFRCDPISEHNRLYWYRQTLGQGPEFLTYFQNEAQLEKSRLLSDRFSAERPKGSFSTLEIQRTEQGDSAMYLCASSLVVGEGETQYFGPGTRLLVL.

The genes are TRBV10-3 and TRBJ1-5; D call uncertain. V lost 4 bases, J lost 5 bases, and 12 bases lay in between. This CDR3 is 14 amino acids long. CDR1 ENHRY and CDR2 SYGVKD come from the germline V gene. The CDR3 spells CAISAGIQDQPQHF. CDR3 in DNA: TGTGCCATCAGTGCCGGAATTCAGGATCAGCCCCAGCATTTT.

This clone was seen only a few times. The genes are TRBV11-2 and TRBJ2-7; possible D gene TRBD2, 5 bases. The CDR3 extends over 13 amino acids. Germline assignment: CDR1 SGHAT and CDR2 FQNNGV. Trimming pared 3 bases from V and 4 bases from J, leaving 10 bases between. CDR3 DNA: TGTGCCAGCAGCTTCGTCGGGATGTACGAGCAGTACTTC. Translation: CASSFVGMYEQYF.

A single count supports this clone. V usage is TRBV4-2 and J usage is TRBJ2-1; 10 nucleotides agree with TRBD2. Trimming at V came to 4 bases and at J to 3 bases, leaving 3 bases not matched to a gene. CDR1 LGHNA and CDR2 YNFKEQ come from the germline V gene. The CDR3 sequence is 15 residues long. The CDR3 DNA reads TGTGCCAGCAGCCTAGCGGGAGGTATCTACAATGAGCAGTTCTTC. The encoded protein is CASSLAGGIYNEQFF.

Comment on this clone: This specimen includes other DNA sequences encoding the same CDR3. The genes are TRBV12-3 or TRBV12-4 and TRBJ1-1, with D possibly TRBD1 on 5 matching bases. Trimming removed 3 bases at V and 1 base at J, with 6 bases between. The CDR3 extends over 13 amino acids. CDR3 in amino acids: CASSLQGNTEAFF. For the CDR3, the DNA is TGTGCCAGCAGTTTGCAGGGGAACACTGAAGCTTTCTTT.

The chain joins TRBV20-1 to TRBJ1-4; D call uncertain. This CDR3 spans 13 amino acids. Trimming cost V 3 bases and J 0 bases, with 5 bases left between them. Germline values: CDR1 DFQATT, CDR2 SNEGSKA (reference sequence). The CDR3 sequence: CSASPATNEKLFF. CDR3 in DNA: TGCAGTGCTAGTCCTGCAACTAATGAAAAACTGTTTTTT.

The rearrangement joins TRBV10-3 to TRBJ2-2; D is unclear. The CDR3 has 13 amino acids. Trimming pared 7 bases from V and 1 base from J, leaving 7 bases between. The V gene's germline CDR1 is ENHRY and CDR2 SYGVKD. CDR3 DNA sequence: TGTGCCATCAACAACAGGAACACCGGGGAGCTGTTTTTT. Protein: CAINNRNTGELFF.

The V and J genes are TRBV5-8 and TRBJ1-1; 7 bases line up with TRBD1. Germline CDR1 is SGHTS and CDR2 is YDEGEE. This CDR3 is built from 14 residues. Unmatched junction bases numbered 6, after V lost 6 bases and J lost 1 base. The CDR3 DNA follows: TGTGCCAGCACCAGACAGGGACAGAACACTGAAGCTTTCTTT. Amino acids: CASTRQGQNTEAFF.

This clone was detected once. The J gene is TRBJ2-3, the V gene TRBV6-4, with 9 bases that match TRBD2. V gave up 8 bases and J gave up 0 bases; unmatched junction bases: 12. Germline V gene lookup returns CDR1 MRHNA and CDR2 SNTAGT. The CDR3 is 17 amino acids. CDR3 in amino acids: CASLVTSGPWSTDTQYF. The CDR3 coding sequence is TGTGCCAGCTTGGTAACTAGCGGGCCTTGGAGCACAGATACGCAGTATTTT.

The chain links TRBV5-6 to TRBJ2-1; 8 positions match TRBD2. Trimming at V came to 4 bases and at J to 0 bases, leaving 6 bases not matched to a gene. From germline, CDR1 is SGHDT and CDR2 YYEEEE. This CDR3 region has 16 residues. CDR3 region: CASSIPGGSSYNEQFF. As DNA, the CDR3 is TGTGCCAGCAGCATCCCGGGGGGGAGCTCCTACAATGAGCAGTTCTTC. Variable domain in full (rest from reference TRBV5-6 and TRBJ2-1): DAGVTQSPTHLIKTRGQQVTLRCSPKSGHDTVSWYQQALGQGPQFIFQYYEEEERQRGNFPDRFSGHQFPNYSSELNVNALLLGDSALYLCASSIPGGSSYNEQFFGPGTRLTVL.

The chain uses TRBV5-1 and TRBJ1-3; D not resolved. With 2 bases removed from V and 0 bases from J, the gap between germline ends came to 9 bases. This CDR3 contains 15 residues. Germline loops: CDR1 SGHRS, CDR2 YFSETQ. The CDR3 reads CASSFNQDSGNTIYF. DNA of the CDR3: TGCGCCAGCAGCTTTAATCAGGACTCTGGAAACACCATATATTTT.

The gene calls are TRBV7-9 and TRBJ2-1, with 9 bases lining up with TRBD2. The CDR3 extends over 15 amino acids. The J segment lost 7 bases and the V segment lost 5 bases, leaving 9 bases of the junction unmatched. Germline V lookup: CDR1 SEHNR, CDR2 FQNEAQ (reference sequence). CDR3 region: CASSRSGRIPNEQFF. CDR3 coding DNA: TGTGCCAGCAGCCGGAGCGGGAGGATTCCGAATGAGCAGTTCTTC.

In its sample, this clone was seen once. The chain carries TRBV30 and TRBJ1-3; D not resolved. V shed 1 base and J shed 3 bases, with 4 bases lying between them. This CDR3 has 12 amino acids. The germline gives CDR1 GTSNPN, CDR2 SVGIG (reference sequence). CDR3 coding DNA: TGTGCCTGGAGTGACAGTGGAAACACCATATATTTT. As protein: CAWSDSGNTIYF.

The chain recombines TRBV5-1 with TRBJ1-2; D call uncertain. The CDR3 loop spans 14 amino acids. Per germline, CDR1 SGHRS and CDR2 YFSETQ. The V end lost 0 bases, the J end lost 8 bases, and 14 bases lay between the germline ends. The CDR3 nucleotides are TGCGCCAGCAGCTTGGGTGATAGCCCGGGGGGCTACACCTTC. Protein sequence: CASSLGDSPGGYTF. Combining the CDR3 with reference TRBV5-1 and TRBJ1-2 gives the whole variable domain KAGVTQTPRYLIKTRGQQVTLSCSPISGHRSVSWYQQTPGQGLQFLFEYFSETQRNKGNFPGRFSGRQFSNSRSEMNVSTLELGDSALYLCASSLGDSPGGYTFGSGTRLTVV.

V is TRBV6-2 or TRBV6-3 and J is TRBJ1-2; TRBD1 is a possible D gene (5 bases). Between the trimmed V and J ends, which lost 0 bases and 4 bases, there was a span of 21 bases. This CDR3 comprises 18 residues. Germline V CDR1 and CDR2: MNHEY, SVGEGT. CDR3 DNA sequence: TGTGCCAGCAGTTACTCTTTTCGTGGGGGGAGAGACTTCTATGGCTACACCTTC. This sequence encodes CASSYSFRGGRDFYGYTF.

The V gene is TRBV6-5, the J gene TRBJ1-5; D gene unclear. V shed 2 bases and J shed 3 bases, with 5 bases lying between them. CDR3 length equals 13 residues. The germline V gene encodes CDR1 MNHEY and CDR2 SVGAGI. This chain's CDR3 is CASSYDTNQPQHF. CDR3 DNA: TGTGCCAGCAGTTACGACACCAATCAGCCCCAGCATTTT.